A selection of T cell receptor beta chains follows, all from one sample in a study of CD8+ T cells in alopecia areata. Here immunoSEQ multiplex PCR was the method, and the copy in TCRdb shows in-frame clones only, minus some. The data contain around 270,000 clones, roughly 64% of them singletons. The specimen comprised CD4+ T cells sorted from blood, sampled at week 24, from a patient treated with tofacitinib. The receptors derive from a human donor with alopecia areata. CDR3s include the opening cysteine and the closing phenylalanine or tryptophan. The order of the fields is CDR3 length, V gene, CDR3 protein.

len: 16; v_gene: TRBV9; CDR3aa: CASSVEAPSSGNTIYF
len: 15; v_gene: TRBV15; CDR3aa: CATSRGGTSGETQYF
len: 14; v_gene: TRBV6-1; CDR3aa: CASSERQGGQPQHF
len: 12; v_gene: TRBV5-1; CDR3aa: CASSLNQSPLHF
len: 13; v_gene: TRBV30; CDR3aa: CAWSVLAAKTQYF
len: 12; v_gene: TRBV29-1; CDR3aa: CSVGRDGYEQYF
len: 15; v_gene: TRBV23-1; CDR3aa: CATRTYSPMMEKQFF
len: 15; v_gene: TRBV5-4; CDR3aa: CASSLGGQGSYEQYF
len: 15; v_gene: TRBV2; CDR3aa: CASLRRASDYNEQFF
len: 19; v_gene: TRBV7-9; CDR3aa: CASSRSQERGGSLPKTQYF
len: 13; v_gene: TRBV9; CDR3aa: CASSLSGGTEAFF
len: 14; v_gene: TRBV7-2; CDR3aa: CASSLSSYNSPLHF
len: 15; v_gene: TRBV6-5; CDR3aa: CASRIDTGTGYGYTF
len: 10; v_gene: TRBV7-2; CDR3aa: CASGNTEAFF
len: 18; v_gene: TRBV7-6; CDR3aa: CASRPLPWQKKNTGELFF
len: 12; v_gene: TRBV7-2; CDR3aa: CASSLYGNTIYF
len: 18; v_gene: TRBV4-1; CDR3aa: CASSQDATGTKLSQPQHF
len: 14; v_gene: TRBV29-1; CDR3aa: CSVAGRLANYGYTF
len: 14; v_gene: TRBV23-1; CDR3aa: CASSPPGDGYGYTF
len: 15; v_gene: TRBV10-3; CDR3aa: CAISESRQGNSPLHF
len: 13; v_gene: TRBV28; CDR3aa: CATLQHTNTEAFF
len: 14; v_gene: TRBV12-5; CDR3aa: CASGLGQGTYEQYF
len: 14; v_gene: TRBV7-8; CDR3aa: CASSPQWVGTEAFF
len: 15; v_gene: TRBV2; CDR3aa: CASRREGTMNTEAFF
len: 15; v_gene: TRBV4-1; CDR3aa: CASSQDGQGYYEQYF
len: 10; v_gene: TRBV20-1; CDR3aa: CSATDSEQYF
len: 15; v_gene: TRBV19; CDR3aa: CASSIRGVTNEKLFF
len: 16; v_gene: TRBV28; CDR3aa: CASSLFGRGLGNTIYF
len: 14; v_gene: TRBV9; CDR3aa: CASSGWTGHYGYTF
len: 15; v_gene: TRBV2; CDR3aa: CASSEGALSTDTQYF
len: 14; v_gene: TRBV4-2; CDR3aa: CASSQQVNQETQYF
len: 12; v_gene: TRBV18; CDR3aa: CASSPPEETQYF
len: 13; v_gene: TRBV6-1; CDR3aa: CASTGLRLDTQYF
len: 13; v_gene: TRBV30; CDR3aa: CAWSKGVWGEAFF
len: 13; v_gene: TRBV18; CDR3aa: CASSNRALQPQHF
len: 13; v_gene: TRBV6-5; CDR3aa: CASSGDRGGELFF
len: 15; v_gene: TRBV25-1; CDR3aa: CASSLQGHGSYEQYF
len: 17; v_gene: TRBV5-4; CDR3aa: CASSPIAGTGGNYGYTF
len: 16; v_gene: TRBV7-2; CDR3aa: CASSLALAELYNEQFF
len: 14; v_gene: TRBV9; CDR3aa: CASSFTGTEETQYF